This T cell receptor (beta chain) derives from a study of T cells in Graves' hyperthyroidism and ophthalmopathy. Germline lookup yields CDR1 SGHVS and CDR2 FQNEAQ. The CDR3 extends over 16 amino acids. V dropped 1 base and J dropped 3; count of bases not matched to a gene: 7. This clonotype was recorded many times. Its specificity is unknown. Study findings and constraints: Most expanded thyroid clonotypes above 0.001 recurred in blood.

Disease duration was under 3 months in the ophthalmopathy patients, who also had a Clinical Activity Score of at least 3 and a NOSPECS grade of at least 4. Researchers amplified the TCR beta CDR3 regions from RNA transcripts. First-round RT-PCR of the TCR CDR3 relied on the HTBI primer set. One entry per CDR3 protein, called by TCRdb with MiXCR from the multiplex PCR reads. The sample has about 600,000 distinct CDR3 sequences; 16% are singletons. The origin of this receptor is a woman aged 40 to 50 with Graves' ophthalmopathy. Material for sequencing was blood. The gene calls are TRBV7-8 and TRBJ1-2; 8 nucleotides match TRBD1. The CDR3 bases are TGTGCCAGCAGCTTAGGACAGGGGAATCGGGACTATGGCTACACCTTC. Protein sequence: CASSLGQGNRDYGYTF.